This T cell receptor beta chain was found in a study of cytomegalovirus exposure and HLA in healthy donors. Profiled with immunoSEQ multiplex PCR; TCRdb holds only in-frame clones, not every one. Found here are 250,000 to 300,000 clones, roughly 90% of them singletons; the top ten hold under 0.4%. The CDR3 sequence is 13 residues long. V was cut by 4 bases and J by 0 bases, with 6 bases left in between. CDR1 is SNHLY and CDR2 is FYNNEI in the germline V gene. Material: PBMCs. The chain links TRBV2 to TRBJ1-1; D not resolved. The receptor comes from a woman younger than 30 in good health and CMV-seronegative. DNA of the CDR3: TGTGCCAGCAGTGGGCAGTTGAACACTGAAGCTTTCTTT. Its translation is CASSGQLNTEAFF.